This T cell receptor (beta chain) was sequenced during a study of shared clonotypes between healthy human individuals. Here immunoSEQ multiplex PCR was the method, and the copy in TCRdb shows in-frame clones only, minus some. The sample comprises about 490,000 clones, 75% to 85% of which are singletons, and 10% to 15% rests with the top ten. The sample consisted of PBMCs. This TCR was sampled from a woman aged 40 to 50 in good health. Some clones in this sample may be carry-over from other donors' samples.

CDR3 sequence reads: CASSDPRRTETQYF. In nucleotides, the CDR3 is TGTGCCAGCAGTGACCCCCGCAGAACAGAGACCCAGTACTTC. The J gene is TRBJ2-5, the V gene TRBV6-6; D gene uncertain. V was trimmed by 5 bases and J by 4 bases, leaving 14 bases between them. This CDR3 is 14 amino acids long. CDR1 and CDR2 from the germline V gene are MNHNY and SVGAGI (reference sequence).